This T cell receptor beta chain was captured in a study of T-cell memory formation after mild COVID-19. Study as a whole: TCR clusters showed largely donor specificity. Overall study findings and caveats: CD4+ contracting clones were found mainly in CM and EM, and CD8+ ones in EMRA. SARS-CoV-2 specificity of second-wave clones peaking day 37 was unconfirmed.

5'RACE primed from the constant segment yielded TCR alpha and TCR beta cDNA libraries bearing sample barcodes and UMIs. From the 5' RACE reads, TCRdb called clonotypes with MiXCR, one entry per CDR3 protein. The sample consists of 300,000 to 400,000 distinct CDR3 sequences, approximately 14% of them appearing once. Trimming removed 4 bases at V and 0 bases at J, with 14 bases between. Per the germline V gene, CDR1 is LGHDT and CDR2 is YNNKEL (reference sequence). The CDR3 has 16 amino acids. As to this clonotype: Its antigen is unknown.

The clonotype was recovered from a man in his late teens or twenties who had mild COVID-19 (a few samples of this study predate the infection). Cell type and time point are not known. Sequencing was done on a sample of PBMCs or a T cell subset sorted from them (not recorded which). V is TRBV3-1 and J is TRBJ2-3, with TRBD2 as a possible D gene (5 bases). CDR3 sequence reads: CASSLRRALSTDTQYF. CDR3 DNA sequence: TGTGCCAGCAGCCTCCGGCGGGCGTTGAGCACAGATACGCAGTATTTT.